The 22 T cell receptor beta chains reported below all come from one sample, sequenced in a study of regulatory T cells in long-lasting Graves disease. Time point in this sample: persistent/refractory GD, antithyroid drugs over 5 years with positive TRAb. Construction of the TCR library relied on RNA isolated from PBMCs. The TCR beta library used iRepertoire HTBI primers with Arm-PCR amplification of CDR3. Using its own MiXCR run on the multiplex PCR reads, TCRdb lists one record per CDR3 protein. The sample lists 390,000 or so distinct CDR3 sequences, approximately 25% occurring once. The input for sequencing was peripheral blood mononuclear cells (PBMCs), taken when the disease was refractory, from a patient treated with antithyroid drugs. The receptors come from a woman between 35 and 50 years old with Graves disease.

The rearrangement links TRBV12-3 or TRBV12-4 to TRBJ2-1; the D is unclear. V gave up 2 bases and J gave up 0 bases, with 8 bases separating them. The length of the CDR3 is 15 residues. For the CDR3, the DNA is TGTGCCAGCAGTTTACACCGGAGCTCCTACAATGAGCAGTTCTTC. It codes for CASSLHRSSYNEQFF.

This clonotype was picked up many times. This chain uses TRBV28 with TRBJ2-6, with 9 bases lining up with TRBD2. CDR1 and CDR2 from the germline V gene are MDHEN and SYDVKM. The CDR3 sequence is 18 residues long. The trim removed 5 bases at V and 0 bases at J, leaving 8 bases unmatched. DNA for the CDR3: TGTGCCAGCAGTACGACTAGCGGTCATTACTCTGGGGCCAACGTCCTGACTTTC. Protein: CASSTTSGHYSGANVLTF. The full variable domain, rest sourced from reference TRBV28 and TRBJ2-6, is DVKVTQSSRYLVKRTGEKVFLECVQDMDHENMFWYRQDPGLGLRLIYFSYDVKMKEKGDIPEGYSVSREKKERFSLILESASTNQTSMYLCASSTTSGHYSGANVLTFGAGSRLTVL.

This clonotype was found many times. The CDR3 protein is CASSFTLLAGSYEQYF. The CDR3 DNA reads as TGTGCCAGCAGTTTTACGCTACTAGCGGGGTCCTACGAGCAGTACTTC. The chain has TRBV28 and TRBJ2-7; 10 nucleotides line up with TRBD2. Germline-derived CDR1 and CDR2 are MDHEN and SYDVKM. The CDR3 consists of 16 residues. Losses at the gene ends were 3 bases for V and 1 base for J; bases not matched to a gene: 6.

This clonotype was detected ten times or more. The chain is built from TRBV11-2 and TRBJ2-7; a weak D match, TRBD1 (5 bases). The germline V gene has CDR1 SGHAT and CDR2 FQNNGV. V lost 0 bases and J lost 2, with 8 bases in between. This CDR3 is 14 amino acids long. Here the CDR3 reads CASSLETGAYEQYF. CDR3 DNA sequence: TGTGCCAGCAGCTTAGAAACAGGAGCCTACGAGCAGTACTTC.

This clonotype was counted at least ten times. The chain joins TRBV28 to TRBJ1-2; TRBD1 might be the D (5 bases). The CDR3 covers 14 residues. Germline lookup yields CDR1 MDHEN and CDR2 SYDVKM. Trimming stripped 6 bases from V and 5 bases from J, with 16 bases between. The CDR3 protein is CASSSPAGGYGYTF. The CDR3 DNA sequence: TGTGCCAGCAGCTCCCCCGCGGGGGGATATGGCTACACCTTC.

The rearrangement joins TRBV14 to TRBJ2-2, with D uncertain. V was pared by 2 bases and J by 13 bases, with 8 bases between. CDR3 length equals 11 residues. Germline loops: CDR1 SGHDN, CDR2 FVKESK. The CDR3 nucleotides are TGTGCCAGCAGCCAAATGACAAGGCTGTTTTTT. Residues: CASSQMTRLFF.

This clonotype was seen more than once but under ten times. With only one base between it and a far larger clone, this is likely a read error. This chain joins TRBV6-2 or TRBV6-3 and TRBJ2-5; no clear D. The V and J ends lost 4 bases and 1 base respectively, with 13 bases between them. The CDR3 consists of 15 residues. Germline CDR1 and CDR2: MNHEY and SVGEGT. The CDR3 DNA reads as TGTGCCAGCAGTTCATATTCGCTGTCCCAAGAGACCCAGTACTTC. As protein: CASSSYSLSQETQYF.

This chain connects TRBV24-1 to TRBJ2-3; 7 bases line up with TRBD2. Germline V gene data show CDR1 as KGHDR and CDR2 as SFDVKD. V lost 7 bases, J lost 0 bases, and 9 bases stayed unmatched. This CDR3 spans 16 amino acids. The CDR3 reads CATSGAGTISTDTQYF. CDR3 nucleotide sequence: TGTGCCACCAGCGGAGCCGGGACTATCAGCACAGATACGCAGTATTTT.

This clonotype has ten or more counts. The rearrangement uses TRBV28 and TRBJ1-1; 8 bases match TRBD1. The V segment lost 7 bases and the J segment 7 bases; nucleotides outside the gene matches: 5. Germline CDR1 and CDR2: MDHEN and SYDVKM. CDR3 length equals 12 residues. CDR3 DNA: TGTGCCAGCACCGGACAGGGTGGTGAAGCTTTCTTT. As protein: CASTGQGGEAFF.

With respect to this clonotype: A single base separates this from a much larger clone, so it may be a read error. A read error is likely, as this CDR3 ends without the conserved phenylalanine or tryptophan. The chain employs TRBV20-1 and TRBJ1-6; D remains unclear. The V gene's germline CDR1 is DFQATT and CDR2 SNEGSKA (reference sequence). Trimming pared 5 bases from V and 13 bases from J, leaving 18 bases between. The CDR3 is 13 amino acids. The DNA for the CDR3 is TGCAGTGCTGAGGCATATAGTTTGGTTCCCCTCCACCTT. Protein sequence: CSAEAYSLVPLHL.

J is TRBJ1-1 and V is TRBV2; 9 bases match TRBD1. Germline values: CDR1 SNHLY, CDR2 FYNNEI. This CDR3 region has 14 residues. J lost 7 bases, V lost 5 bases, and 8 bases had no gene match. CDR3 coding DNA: TGTGCCAGCAGTCTGTGGGGGACAGGGATTGAAGCTTTCTTT. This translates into CASSLWGTGIEAFF.

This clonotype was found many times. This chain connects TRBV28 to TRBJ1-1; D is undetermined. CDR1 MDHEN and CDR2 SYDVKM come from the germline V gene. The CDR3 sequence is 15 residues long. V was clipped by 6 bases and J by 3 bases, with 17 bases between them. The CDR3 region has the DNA TGTGCCAGCAGGCCACACCAATTTATATACACTGAAGCTTTCTTT. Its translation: CASRPHQFIYTEAFF.

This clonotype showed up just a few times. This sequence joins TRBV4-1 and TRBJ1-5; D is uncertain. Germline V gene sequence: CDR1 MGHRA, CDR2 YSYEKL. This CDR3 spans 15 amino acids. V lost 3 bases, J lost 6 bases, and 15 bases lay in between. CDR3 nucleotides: TGCGCCAGCAGCCACCTGGGAGGGTCGGGTCAGCCCCAGCATTTT. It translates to CASSHLGGSGQPQHF.

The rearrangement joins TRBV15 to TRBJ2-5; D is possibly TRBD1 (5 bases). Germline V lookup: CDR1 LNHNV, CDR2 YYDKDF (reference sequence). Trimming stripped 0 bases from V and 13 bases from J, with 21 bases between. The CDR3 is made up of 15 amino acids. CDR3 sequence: CATSRDRAGRLVWYF. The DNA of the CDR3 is TGTGCCACCAGCAGAGATCGGGCAGGGCGTCTAGTCTGGTACTTC.

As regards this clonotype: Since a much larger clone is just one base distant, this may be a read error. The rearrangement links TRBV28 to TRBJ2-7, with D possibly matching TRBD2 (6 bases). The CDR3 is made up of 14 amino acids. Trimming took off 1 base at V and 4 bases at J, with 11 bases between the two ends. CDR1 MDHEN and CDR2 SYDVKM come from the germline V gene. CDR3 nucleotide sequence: TGTGCCAGCAGTTTATACGGGAGAGGGTACGAGCAGTACTTC. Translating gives CASSLYGRGYEQYF.

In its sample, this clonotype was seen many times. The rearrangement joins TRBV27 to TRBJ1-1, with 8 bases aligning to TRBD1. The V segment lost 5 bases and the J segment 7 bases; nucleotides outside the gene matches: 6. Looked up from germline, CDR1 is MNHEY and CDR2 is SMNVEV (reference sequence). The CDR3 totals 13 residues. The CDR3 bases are TGTGCCAGCAGTCCAGGGGGCCCGGGTGAAGCTTTCTTT. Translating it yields CASSPGGPGEAFF.

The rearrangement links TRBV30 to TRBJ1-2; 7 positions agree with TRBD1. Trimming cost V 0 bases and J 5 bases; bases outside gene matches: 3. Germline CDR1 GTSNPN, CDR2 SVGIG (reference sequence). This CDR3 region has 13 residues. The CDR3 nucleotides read TGTGCCTGGAGTGTACAGGGGAGGTATGGCTACACCTTC. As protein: CAWSVQGRYGYTF.

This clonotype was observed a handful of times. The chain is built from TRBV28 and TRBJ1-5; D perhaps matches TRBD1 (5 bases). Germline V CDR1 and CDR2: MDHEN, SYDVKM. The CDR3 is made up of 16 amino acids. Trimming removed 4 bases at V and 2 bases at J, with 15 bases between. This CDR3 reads CASSSMGPAGNQPQHF. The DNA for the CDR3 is TGTGCCAGCAGTTCTATGGGGCCCGCGGGCAATCAGCCCCAGCATTTT.

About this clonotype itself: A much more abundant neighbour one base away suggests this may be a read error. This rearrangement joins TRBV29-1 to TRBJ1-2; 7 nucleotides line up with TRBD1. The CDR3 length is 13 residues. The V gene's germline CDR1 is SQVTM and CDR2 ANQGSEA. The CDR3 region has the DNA TGCAGCGCGACGACAGGGTTGAACTATGGCCACACCTTC. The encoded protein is CSATTGLNYGHTF.

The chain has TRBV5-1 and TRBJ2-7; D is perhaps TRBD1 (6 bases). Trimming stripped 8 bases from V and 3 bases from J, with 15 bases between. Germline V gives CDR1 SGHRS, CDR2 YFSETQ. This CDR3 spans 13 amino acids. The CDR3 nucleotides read TGCGCCAGAAGCAGGGGAATTTACTACGAGCAGTACTTC. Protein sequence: CARSRGIYYEQYF.

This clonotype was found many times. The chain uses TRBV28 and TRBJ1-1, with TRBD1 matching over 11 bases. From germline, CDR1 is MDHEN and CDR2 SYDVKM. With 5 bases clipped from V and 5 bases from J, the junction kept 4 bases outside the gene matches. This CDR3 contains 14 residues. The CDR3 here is CASSRTGGITEAFF. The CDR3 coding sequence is TGTGCCAGCAGTAGGACAGGGGGCATTACTGAAGCTTTCTTT.

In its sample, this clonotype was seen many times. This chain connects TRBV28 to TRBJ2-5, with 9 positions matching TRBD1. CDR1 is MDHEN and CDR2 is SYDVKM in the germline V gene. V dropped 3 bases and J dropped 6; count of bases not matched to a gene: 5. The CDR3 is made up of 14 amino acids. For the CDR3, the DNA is TGTGCCAGCAGTTTCCGGGACAGGGTGCAGACCCAGTACTTC. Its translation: CASSFRDRVQTQYF.